Each of the 13 T cell receptor beta chains below was sequenced from the same sample in a study of glioma-infiltrating T cells. Using RNA template, CDR3s of TCR alpha and beta were amplified with iRepertoire arm-PCR. TCRdb re-derived calls from the multiplex PCR reads in MiXCR, one entry per CDR3 protein. The repertoire holds around 140,000 distinct CDR3 sequences, with 39% as singletons. The sample was glioma tissue, nonneoplastic brain tissue, or PBMCs (not recorded which). Receptors originate from a human donor with low-grade glioma or glioblastoma, undergoing nonglioma brain surgery, or in good health (not recorded which).

V and J are TRBV6-8 and TRBJ1-5, with a tentative D call TRBD1 (6 bases). CDR3 length equals 14 residues. The ends were cut back, 3 bases at V and 7 bases at J, with 13 bases in the middle. The germline V gene encodes CDR1 MNHGY and CDR2 SAAAGT. CDR3: CASSYLRGRQPQHF. In DNA form, the CDR3 reads TGTGCCAGCAGTTATTTACGGGGGCGGCAGCCCCAGCATTTT.

The sample holds a few counts of this clonotype. The chain couples TRBV28 to TRBJ1-2, with D maybe TRBD1 (5 bases). With 7 bases removed from V and 3 bases from J, the gap between germline ends came to 15 bases. CDR1 is MDHEN and CDR2 is SYDVKM in the germline V gene. CDR3 length: 14 residues. DNA for the CDR3: TGTGCCAGCACGTGGGGCGCAGATGACTATGGCTACACCTTC. Encoded protein: CASTWGADDYGYTF.

This clonotype was seen more than once but under ten times. The rearrangement links TRBV7-2 to TRBJ2-5; the D gene is possibly TRBD2 (5 bases). Germline V gene sequence: CDR1 SGHTA, CDR2 FQGNSA. This CDR3 is 13 amino acids long. V lost 3 bases and J 4 bases, leaving 9 bases between the germline ends. This CDR3 reads CASSFIRGETQYF. CDR3 nucleotides: TGTGCCAGCAGCTTTATTCGGGGAGAGACCCAGTACTTC.

Comment on this clonotype: One base away lies a much larger clone, so this may be a sequencing read error. V and J are TRBV6-2 or TRBV6-3 and TRBJ2-1; 7 bases align to TRBD1. The CDR3 covers 14 residues. V shed 8 bases and J 4 bases; nucleotides not matched to a gene: 8. Germline CDR1 is MNHEY and CDR2 is SVGEGT. Written as DNA, the CDR3 is TGTGCCAGCGGGAACAGGGGCCAATACAATGAGCAGTTCTTC. Its protein product is CASGNRGQYNEQFF.

The chain recombines TRBV20-1 with TRBJ1-5; no firm D call. The CDR3 extends over 13 amino acids. V lost 4 bases and J lost 6, with 13 bases in between. CDR1 and CDR2 (germline): DFQATT, SNEGSKA (reference sequence). The CDR3 protein is CSANRGAGQPQHF. The CDR3 DNA reads TGCAGTGCTAATAGAGGCGCCGGTCAGCCCCAGCATTTT.

The rearrangement links TRBV7-2 to TRBJ2-1; possibly TRBD2 for D (6 bases). Deletions cut 5 bases from V and 0 bases from J, with 11 bases between. Germline-derived CDR1 and CDR2 are SGHTA and FQGNSA. The CDR3 covers 15 residues. The CDR3 region is CASSRDFSSYNEQFF. In nucleotides, the CDR3 is TGTGCCAGCAGCCGGGACTTCAGCTCCTACAATGAGCAGTTCTTC. The full variable domain, with the rest looked up from reference TRBV7-2 and TRBJ2-1, is GAGVSQSPSNKVTEKGKDVELRCDPISGHTALYWYRQSLGQGLEFLIYFQGNSAPDKSGLPSDRFSAERTGGSVSTLTIQRTQQEDSAVYLCASSRDFSSYNEQFFGPGTRLTVL.

V and J are TRBV6-1 and TRBJ2-4, with D perhaps being TRBD1 or TRBD2 (5 bases each). From germline, CDR1 is MNHNS and CDR2 SASEGT. CDR3 size: 9 residues. Trimming stripped 7 bases from V and 15 bases from J, with 10 bases between. The DNA for the CDR3 is TGTGCCAGCATGCAGGGACCGTACTTC. Protein sequence: CASMQGPYF.

This clonotype has only a few counts. The rearrangement uses TRBV20-1 and TRBJ2-7; D perhaps matches TRBD2 (5 bases). Trimming took off 6 bases at V and 3 bases at J, with 18 bases between the two ends. Germline CDR1 reads DFQATT; CDR2 reads SNEGSKA (reference sequence). The CDR3 covers 14 residues. This CDR3 reads CSAPRGIGDYEQYF. The CDR3 nucleotides are TGCAGTGCCCCAAGAGGGATAGGAGACTACGAGCAGTACTTC.

This chain joins TRBV27 and TRBJ2-2; 7 nucleotides match TRBD1. The CDR3 sequence is 14 residues long. Germline V lookup: CDR1 MNHEY, CDR2 SMNVEV (reference sequence). The V segment lost 7 bases and the J segment 5 bases; nucleotides outside the gene matches: 7. CDR3 residues: CASTSTGLTGELFF. The CDR3, as DNA: TGTGCCAGCACCTCGACAGGGTTGACCGGGGAGCTGTTTTTT.

The chain combines TRBV27 with TRBJ1-1; D possibly corresponds to TRBD1 (5 bases). V shed 2 bases and J shed 10 bases, with 8 bases lying between them. The CDR3 covers 11 residues. CDR1 is MNHEY and CDR2 is SMNVEV in the germline V gene (reference sequence). The CDR3 loop reads CASSLQGVAFF. CDR3 sequence (DNA): TGTGCCAGCAGTTTACAGGGCGTAGCTTTCTTT.

This clonotype came up a few times. The J gene is TRBJ2-7, the V gene TRBV20-1; TRBD1 matches at 9 bases. Germline CDR1 reads DFQATT; CDR2 reads SNEGSKA (reference sequence). V was clipped by 0 bases and J by 7 bases; unmatched bases: 10. The CDR3 is 15 amino acids. The CDR3 loop is CSARDSRGTGREQYF. CDR3 nucleotide sequence: TGCAGTGCTAGAGACAGTCGCGGGACAGGGAGGGAGCAGTACTTC.

This clonotype was found a few times. This chain links TRBV12-3 or TRBV12-4 with TRBJ1-1; no clear D. This CDR3 spans 13 amino acids. V lost 6 bases to trimming and J lost 5 bases, with 13 bases between them. The DNA for the CDR3 is TGTGCCAGCAGGATAGACGTGGGGACTGAAGCTTTCTTT. Protein product: CASRIDVGTEAFF.

The chain recombines TRBV7-2 with TRBJ2-5; no clear D gene. Trimming removed 2 bases at V and 5 bases at J, with 9 bases between. Germline assignment: CDR1 SGHTA and CDR2 FQGNSA. CDR3 size: 13 residues. The CDR3 DNA follows: TGTGCCAGCAGCTTATTTGGATCGGAGACCCAGTACTTC. It is translated as CASSLFGSETQYF.